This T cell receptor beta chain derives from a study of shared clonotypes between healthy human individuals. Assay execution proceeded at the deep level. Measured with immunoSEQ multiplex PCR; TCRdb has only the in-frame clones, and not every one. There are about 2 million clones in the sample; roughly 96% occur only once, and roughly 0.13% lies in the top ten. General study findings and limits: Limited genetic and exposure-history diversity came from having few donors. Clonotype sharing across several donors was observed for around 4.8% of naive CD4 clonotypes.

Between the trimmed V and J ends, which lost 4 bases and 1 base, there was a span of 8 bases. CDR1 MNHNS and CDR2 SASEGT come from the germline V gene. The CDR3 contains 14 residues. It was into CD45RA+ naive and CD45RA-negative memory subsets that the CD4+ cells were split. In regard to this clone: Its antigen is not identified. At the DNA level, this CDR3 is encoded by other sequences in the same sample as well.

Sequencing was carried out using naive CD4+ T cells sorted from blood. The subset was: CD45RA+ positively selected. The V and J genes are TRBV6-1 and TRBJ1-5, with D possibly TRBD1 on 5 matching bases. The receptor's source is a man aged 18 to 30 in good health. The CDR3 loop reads CASSADSSNQPQHF. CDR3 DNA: TGTGCCAGCAGTGCTGACAGCAGCAATCAGCCCCAGCATTTT.